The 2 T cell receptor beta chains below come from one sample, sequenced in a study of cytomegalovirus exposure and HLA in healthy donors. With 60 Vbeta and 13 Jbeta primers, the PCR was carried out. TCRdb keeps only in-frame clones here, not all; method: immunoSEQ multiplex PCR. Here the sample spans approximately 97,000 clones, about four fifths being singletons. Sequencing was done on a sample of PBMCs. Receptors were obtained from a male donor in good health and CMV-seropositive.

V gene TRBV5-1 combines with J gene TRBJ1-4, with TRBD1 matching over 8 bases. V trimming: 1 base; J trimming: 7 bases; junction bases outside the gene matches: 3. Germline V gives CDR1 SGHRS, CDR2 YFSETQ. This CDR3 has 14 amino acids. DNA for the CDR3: TGCGCCAGCAGCTTGTCAGGGGGCGGTGAAAAACTGTTTTTT. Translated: CASSLSGGGEKLFF.

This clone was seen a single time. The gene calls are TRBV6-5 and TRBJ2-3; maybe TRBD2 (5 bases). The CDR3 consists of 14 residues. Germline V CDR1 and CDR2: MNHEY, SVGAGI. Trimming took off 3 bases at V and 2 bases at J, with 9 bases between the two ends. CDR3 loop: CASSYGLPTDTQYF. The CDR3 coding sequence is TGTGCCAGCAGTTATGGACTCCCCACAGATACGCAGTATTTT.